The source of this T cell receptor (beta chain) is a study of human CD8 memory T cell subsets. Germline V gene lookup returns CDR1 MDHEN and CDR2 SYDVKM. The CDR3 covers 13 residues. A UMI-labeled 5' RACE approach was the method that produced the TCR beta libraries. TCRdb reprocessed the 5' RACE reads and keeps a single row for each CDR3 protein, giving no DNA. This listing includes roughly 5,000 distinct CDR3 sequences. Material for sequencing was CD8+ T cells from PBMCs. The chain recombines TRBV28 with TRBJ2-5; TCRdb designates TRBD1, a call that cannot be tested without DNA. The sequence derives from a human donor in good health. CDR3 sequence reads: CASTRPGQETQYF.